This TCR beta chain was sequenced in a study of cytomegalovirus exposure and HLA in healthy donors. Findings and caveats of the study: When the data were analyzed later, several of the most significant clusters appeared to be linked to common viral pathogens. According to an earlier analysis, most TCR beta V segments yielded productive rearrangements about 90% or about 30% of the time. The CMV antigen specificity of a few CMV-associated chains was confirmed through in vitro analysis.

The V gene's germline CDR1 is MNHEY and CDR2 SMNVEV (reference sequence). CDR3 length equals 15 residues. Unmatched junction bases numbered 10, after V lost 5 bases and J lost 3 bases. Primers for the PCR totalled 60 Vbeta and 13 Jbeta. Under the authors' procedure: In a later analysis, the count reached some 83 million unique TCR beta chains, with around 11 million shared. The assay was immunoSEQ multiplex PCR, and TCRdb's table has in-frame clones only and misses some. That table furnishes V, J and clone size, whereas the DNA furnished D and trimming. The top ten hold 0.24% of the sample, which has 210,000 or so clones, around 83% seen once. Concerning this clone itself: Its antigen is unknown.

The clonotype comes from a girl aged 2-10 years in good health and CMV-seronegative. Sequenced input: PBMCs. The V and J genes are TRBV27 and TRBJ2-7; 7 bases map to TRBD2. This CDR3 reads CASSPTPQRDYEQYF. CDR3 nucleotides: TGTGCCAGCAGTCCCACCCCCCAGCGGGACTACGAGCAGTACTTC.